This TCR beta chain was sequenced during a study of blood T cell repertoires in COVID-19. Study details: The United States, Italy and Spain were the sources of the acute and convalescent COVID-19 samples.

This CDR3 has 17 residues. The ends lost 5 bases at V and 0 bases at J; junction bases unmatched: 10. Germline CDR1 LNHDA, CDR2 SQIVND (reference sequence). TCRdb keeps only in-frame clones here, not all; method: immunoSEQ multiplex PCR. The sample includes about 170,000 clones, around 87% of them seen just once. The chain carries TRBV19 and TRBJ1-5, with 7 bases lining up with TRBD1. The sequence was collected from a woman older than 75 in a cohort sampled during active or convalescent COVID-19. The material sequenced was peripheral blood. The CDR3 coding sequence is TGTGCCAGTAGTCTGCGACAGGGTGTTATTAGCAATCAGCCCCAGCATTTT. Translation: CASSLRQGVISNQPQHF.